These 8 T cell receptor beta chains share one sample of origin, sequenced in a study of T cell changes during pregnancy in multiple sclerosis. The assay was immunoSEQ multiplex PCR, and TCRdb's table has in-frame clones only and misses some. The sample has approximately 100,000 clones; about 90% are singletons. The sequencing here drew on peripheral blood, taken in the second trimester of pregnancy. The receptors here all came from a female donor with multiple sclerosis, enrolled in a pregnancy study.

The rearrangement links TRBV5-1 to TRBJ2-2; the D gene is possibly TRBD2 (6 bases). V was cut by 4 bases and J by 5 bases, with 9 bases left in between. Germline V gene sequence: CDR1 SGHRS, CDR2 YFSETQ. The CDR3 sequence is 13 residues long. CDR3 protein: CASSVRGTGELFF. The DNA of the CDR3 is TGCGCCAGCAGCGTTCGGGGGACCGGGGAGCTGTTTTTT.

Concerning this clone: This sample also contains other DNA sequences that code for the same CDR3. The V gene is TRBV19, the J gene TRBJ1-2; perhaps TRBD1 as D (5 bases). CDR1 is LNHDA, CDR2 SQIVND, per germline (reference sequence). The CDR3 length is 14 residues. The ends were cut back, 1 base at V and 2 bases at J, with 8 bases in the middle. DNA of the CDR3: TGTGCCAGTAGTATAGGGCAGGGCAACTATGGCTACACCTTC. Translating it yields CASSIGQGNYGYTF.

The chain uses TRBV29-1 and TRBJ1-2, with 12 nucleotides matching TRBD1. This CDR3 is 16 amino acids long. The germline gives CDR1 SQVTM, CDR2 ANQGSEA. Germline trimming cut 4 bases from V and 4 bases from J; bases unmatched to any gene: 10. CDR3 DNA sequence: TGCAGCGTTGGTAGGAGGGACAGGGGGCAGCTCTATGGCTACACCTTC. Translating gives CSVGRRDRGQLYGYTF.

V and J are TRBV11-2 and TRBJ2-3; the D gene is possibly TRBD2 (5 bases). Germline CDR1 is SGHAT and CDR2 is FQNNGV. The CDR3 contains 13 residues. The V end lost 0 bases, the J end lost 7 bases, and 8 bases lay between the germline ends. The CDR3: CASSLDRRYTQYF. The CDR3 DNA reads TGTGCCAGCAGCTTAGATCGGAGGTATACGCAGTATTTT.

This chain connects TRBV11-2 to TRBJ2-3; 10 bases align to TRBD2. Per germline, CDR1 SGHAT and CDR2 FQNNGV. J lost 7 bases, V lost 1 base, and 5 bases had no gene match. CDR3 length: 15 amino acids. DNA for the CDR3: TGTGCCAGCAGCTTAGGGCTAGCGGGGGTTAATACGCAGTATTTT. Its translation: CASSLGLAGVNTQYF.

This clone appeared a single time. V gene TRBV30 combines with J gene TRBJ1-6; D is undetermined. Germline V gene data show CDR1 as GTSNPN and CDR2 as SVGIG (reference sequence). The V and J ends lost 0 bases and 7 bases respectively, with 13 bases between them. CDR3 length equals 15 residues. CDR3 sequence (DNA): TGTGCCTGGAGTGTAAACCGGGAGAGCAATTCACCCCTCCACTTT. This gives the protein CAWSVNRESNSPLHF.

The chain links TRBV4-1 to TRBJ2-7; 7 bases agree with TRBD1. The CDR3 has 17 amino acids. Losses at the gene ends were 0 bases for V and 1 base for J; bases not matched to a gene: 9. Germline CDR1 and CDR2: MGHRA and YSYEKL. The CDR3 bases are TGCGCCAGCAGCCAAGATCATGTGGGGGACAGTTCCTACGAGCAGTACTTC. Translation gives CASSQDHVGDSSYEQYF.

The chain is built from TRBV6-5 and TRBJ1-1, with 8 bases lining up with TRBD1. Germline V gene lookup returns CDR1 MNHEY and CDR2 SVGAGI. The J segment lost 0 bases and the V segment lost 8 bases, leaving 5 bases of the junction unmatched. The CDR3 extends over 14 amino acids. The CDR3: CASFQQGVNTEAFF. CDR3 in DNA: TGTGCCAGCTTTCAACAGGGGGTGAACACTGAAGCTTTCTTT.